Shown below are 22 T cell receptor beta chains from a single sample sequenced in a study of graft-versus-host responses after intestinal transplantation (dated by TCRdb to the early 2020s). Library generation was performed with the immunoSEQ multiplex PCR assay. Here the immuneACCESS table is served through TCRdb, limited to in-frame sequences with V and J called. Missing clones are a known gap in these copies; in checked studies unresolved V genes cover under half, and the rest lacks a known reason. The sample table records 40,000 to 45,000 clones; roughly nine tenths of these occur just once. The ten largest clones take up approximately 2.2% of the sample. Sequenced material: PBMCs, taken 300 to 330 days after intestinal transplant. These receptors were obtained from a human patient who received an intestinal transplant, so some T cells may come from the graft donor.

CDR3: CASSYNQGITDTQYF. As DNA, the CDR3 is TGTGCCAGCAGCTACAATCAGGGAATCACAGATACGCAGTATTTT. This sequence joins TRBV7-9 and TRBJ2-3, with D possibly matching TRBD1 (5 bases). V was shortened by 4 bases and J by 2 bases, with 13 bases between the two germline ends. CDR1 is SEHNR and CDR2 is FQNEAQ in the germline V gene (reference sequence). This CDR3 is 15 amino acids long.

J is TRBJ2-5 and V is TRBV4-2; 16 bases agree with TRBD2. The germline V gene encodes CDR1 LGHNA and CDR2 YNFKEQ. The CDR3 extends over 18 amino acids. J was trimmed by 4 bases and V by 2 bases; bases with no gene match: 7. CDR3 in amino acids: CASSQPGLAGGPTETQYF. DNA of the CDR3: TGTGCCAGCAGCCAACCGGGACTAGCGGGAGGGCCGACAGAGACCCAGTACTTC.

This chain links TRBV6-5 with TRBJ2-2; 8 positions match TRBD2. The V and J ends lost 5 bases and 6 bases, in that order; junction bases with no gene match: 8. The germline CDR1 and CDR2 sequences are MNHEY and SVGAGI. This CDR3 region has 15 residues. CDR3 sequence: CASSPGTSTAGELFF. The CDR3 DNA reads TGTGCCAGCAGTCCCGGGACTAGTACGGCCGGGGAGCTGTTTTTT.

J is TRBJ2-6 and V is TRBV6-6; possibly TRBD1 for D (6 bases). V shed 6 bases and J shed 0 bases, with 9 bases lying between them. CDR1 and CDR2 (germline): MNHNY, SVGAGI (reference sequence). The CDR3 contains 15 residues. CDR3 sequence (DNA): TGTGCCAGCAGGCCGGACAGCTCTGGGGCCAACGTCCTGACTTTC. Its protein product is CASRPDSSGANVLTF.

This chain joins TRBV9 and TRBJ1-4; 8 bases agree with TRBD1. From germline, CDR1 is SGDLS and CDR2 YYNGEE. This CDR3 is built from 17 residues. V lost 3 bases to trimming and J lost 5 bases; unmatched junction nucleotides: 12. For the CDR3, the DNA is TGTGCCAGCAGCGAGCCCATATCCGGGACAGGAAATGAAAAACTGTTTTTT. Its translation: CASSEPISGTGNEKLFF.

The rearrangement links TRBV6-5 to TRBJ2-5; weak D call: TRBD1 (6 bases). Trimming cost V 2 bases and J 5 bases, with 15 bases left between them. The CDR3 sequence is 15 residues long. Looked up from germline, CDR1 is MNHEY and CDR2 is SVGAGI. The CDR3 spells CASSYGRGRFETQYF. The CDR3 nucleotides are TGTGCCAGCAGTTACGGCAGGGGCCGTTTTGAGACCCAGTACTTC.

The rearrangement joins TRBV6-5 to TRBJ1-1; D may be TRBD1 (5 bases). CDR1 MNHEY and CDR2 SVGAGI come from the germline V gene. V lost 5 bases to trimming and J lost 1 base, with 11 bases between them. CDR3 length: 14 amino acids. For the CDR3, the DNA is TGTGCCAGCAGTGACAGTTGGGGGAACACTGAAGCTTTCTTT. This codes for CASSDSWGNTEAFF.

CDR3 residues: CASSLKREAAGEQYF. In DNA, the CDR3 is TGTGCCAGCAGCTTAAAGAGGGAGGCAGCCGGGGAGCAGTACTTC. The genes are TRBV11-2 and TRBJ2-7, with a possible D match to TRBD2 (6 bases). Trimming left V 2 bases short and J 7 bases short, with 18 bases between. This CDR3 is 15 amino acids long. CDR1 and CDR2 from the germline V gene are SGHAT and FQNNGV.

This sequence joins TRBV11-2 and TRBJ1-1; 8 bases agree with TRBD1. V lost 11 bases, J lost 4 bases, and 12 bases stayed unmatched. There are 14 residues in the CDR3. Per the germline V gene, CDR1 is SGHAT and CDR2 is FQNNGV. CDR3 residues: CASRFRQGSTEAFF. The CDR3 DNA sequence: TGTGCCTCTCGGTTTCGACAGGGGAGCACTGAAGCTTTCTTT.

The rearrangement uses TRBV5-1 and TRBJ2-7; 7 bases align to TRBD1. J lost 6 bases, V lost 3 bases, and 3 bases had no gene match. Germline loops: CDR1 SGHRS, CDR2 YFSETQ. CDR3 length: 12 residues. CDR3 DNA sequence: TGCGCCAGCAGCTCGACAGGGAGCGAGCAGTACTTC. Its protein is CASSSTGSEQYF.

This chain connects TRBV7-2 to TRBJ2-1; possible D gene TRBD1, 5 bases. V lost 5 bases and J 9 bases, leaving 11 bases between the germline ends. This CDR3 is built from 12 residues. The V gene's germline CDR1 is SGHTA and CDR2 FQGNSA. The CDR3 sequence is CASSLQGIEQFF. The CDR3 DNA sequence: TGTGCCAGCAGCCTGCAGGGCATTGAGCAGTTCTTC.

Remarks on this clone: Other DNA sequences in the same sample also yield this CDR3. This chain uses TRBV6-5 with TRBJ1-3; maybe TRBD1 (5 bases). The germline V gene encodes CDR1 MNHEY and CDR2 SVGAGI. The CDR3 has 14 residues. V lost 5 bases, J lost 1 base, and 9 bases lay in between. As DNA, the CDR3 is TGTGCCAGCAGTCTAACAGGATCTGGAAACACCATATATTTT. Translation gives CASSLTGSGNTIYF.

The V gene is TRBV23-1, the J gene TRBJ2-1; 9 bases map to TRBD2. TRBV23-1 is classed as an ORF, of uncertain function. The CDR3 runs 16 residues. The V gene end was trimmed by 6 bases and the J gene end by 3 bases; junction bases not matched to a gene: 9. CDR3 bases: TGCGCCAGCAGACCACACATAGCGGGGGACTACAATGAGCAGTTCTTC. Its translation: CASRPHIAGDYNEQFF.

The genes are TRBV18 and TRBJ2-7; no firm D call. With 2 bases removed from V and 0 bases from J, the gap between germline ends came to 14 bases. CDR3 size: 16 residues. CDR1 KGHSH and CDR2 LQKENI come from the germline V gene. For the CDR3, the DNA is TGTGCCAGCTCACCAATAAGGGCTAAGAGCTCCTACGAGCAGTACTTC. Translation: CASSPIRAKSSYEQYF.

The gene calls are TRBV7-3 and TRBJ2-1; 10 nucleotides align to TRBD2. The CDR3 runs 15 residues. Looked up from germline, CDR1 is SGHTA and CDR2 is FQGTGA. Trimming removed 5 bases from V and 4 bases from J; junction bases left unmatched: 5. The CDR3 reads CASSPSGSLYNEQFF. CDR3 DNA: TGTGCCAGCAGCCCTAGCGGGAGTCTGTACAATGAGCAGTTCTTC.

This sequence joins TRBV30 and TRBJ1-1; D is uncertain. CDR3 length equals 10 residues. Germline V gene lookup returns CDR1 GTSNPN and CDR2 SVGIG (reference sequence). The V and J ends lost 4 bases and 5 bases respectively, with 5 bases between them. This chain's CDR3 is CAWKTTEAFF. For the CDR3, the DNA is TGTGCCTGGAAGACTACTGAAGCTTTCTTT.

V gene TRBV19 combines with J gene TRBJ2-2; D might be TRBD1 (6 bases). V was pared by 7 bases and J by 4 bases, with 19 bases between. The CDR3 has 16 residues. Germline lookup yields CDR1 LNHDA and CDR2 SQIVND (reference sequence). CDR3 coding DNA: TGTGCCAGTAACTCAATCACAGGGTCCCTCACCGGGGAGCTGTTTTTT. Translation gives CASNSITGSLTGELFF. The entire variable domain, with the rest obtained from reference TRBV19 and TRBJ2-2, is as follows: DGGITQSPKYLFRKEGQNVTLSCEQNLNHDAMYWYRQDPGQGLRLIYYSQIVNDFQKGDIAEGYSVSREKKESFPLTVTSAQKNPTAFYLCASNSITGSLTGELFFGEGSRLTVL.

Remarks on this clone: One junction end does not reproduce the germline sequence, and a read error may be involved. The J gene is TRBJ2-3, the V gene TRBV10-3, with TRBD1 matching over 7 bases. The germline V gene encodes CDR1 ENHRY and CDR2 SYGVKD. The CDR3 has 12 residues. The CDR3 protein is CAISGGTDAQYF. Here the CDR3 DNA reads TGTGCCATCAGTGGAGGGACAGATGCGCAGTATTTT.

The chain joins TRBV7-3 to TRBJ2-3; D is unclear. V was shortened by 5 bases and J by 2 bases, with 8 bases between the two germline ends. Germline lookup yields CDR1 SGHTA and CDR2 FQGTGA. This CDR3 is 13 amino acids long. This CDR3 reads CASSPFNTDTQYF. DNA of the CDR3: TGTGCCAGCAGCCCGTTCAACACAGATACGCAGTATTTT.

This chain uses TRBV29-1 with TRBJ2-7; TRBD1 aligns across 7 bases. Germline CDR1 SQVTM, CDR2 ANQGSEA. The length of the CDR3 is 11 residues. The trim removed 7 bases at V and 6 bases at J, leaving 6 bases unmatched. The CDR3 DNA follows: TGCAGCGCCTGGGACAGAGGCGAGCAGTACTTC. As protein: CSAWDRGEQYF.

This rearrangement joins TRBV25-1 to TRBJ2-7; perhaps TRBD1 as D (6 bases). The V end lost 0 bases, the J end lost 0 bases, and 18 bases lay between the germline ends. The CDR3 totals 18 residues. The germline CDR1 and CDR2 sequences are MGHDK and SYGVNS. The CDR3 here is CASSEYFPGLDSSYEQYF. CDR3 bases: TGTGCCAGCAGTGAATATTTCCCCGGCCTGGACAGCTCCTACGAGCAGTACTTC.

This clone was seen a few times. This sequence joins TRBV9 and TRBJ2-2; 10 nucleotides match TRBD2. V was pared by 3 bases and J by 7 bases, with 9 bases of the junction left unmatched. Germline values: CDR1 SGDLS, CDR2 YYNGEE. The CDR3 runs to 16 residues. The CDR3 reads CASSAPGLAQNGELFF. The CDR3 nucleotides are TGTGCCAGCAGCGCACCGGGACTAGCGCAGAACGGGGAGCTGTTTTTT.